The 4 T cell receptor beta chains given below trace back to one sample, sequenced in a study of T-cell reconstitution after alpha-beta-depleted transplantation in children. TCRbeta library construction was performed incorporating unique molecular identifiers. MiXCR was run by TCRdb on the PCR reads, yielding one entry per CDR3 protein. Of some 550,000 distinct CDR3 sequences in the sample, around 17% are singletons; the top ten hold 2.5% to 4%. Here the sequenced sample was PBMCs from the stem cell graft donor, taken from the stem cell graft. These receptors originate from a human donor who donated a stem cell graft to a child with acute lymphoblastic leukemia.

This clonotype has just a few counts. The J gene is TRBJ1-5, the V gene TRBV7-8, with D unresolved. V dropped 0 bases and J dropped 4 bases, with 7 bases sitting between them. Germline-derived CDR1 and CDR2 are SGHVS and FQNEAQ. This CDR3 region has 14 residues. CDR3 sequence (DNA): TGTGCCAGCAGCTTAGCCAACGGGAATCAGCCCCAGCATTTT. It is translated as CASSLANGNQPQHF.

This clonotype was counted only a few times. The chain joins TRBV6-5 to TRBJ1-1; 8 bases map to TRBD1. V trimming: 2 bases; J trimming: 4 bases; junction bases outside the gene matches: 3. The CDR3 is made up of 14 amino acids. Germline V gene data show CDR1 as MNHEY and CDR2 as SVGAGI. This CDR3 is CASSYVDRGTEAFF. In DNA, the CDR3 is TGTGCCAGCAGTTACGTAGACAGGGGCACTGAAGCTTTCTTT.

The chain has TRBV10-1 and TRBJ2-2; 10 bases are shared with TRBD2. The CDR3 length is 15 residues. V shed 3 bases, J shed 5 bases, and the junction held 3 bases outside the gene matches. CDR1 is WNHNN and CDR2 is SYGVQD in the germline V gene (reference sequence). The CDR3 nucleotides are TGCGCCAGCAGTGAACTAGCGGGAACTACCGGGGAGCTGTTTTTT. Amino acid sequence: CASSELAGTTGELFF.

This chain's CDR3 is CASSILGGSAYNEQFF. The CDR3 bases are TGTGCCAGTAGTATCCTTGGTGGAAGCGCCTACAATGAGCAGTTCTTC. The chain uses TRBV19 and TRBJ2-1; D ambiguous. This CDR3 contains 16 residues. Germline V lookup: CDR1 LNHDA, CDR2 SQIVND (reference sequence). The V gene lost 3 bases and the J gene lost 2 bases, with 14 bases spanning the gap. The variable domain in full, completed from reference TRBV19 and TRBJ2-1, reads DGGITQSPKYLFRKEGQNVTLSCEQNLNHDAMYWYRQDPGQGLRLIYYSQIVNDFQKGDIAEGYSVSREKKESFPLTVTSAQKNPTAFYLCASSILGGSAYNEQFFGPGTRLTVL.